Below, 5 T cell receptor beta chains from the same sample are listed, as sequenced in a study of Graves' ophthalmopathy and Graves' hyperthyroidism. TCR beta CDR3 amplification used RNA transcripts. Second-round multiplex PCR followed a first-round RT-PCR using HTBI primers. TCRdb independently ran MiXCR on the multiplex PCR reads; one entry per CDR3 protein. The sample lists 740,000 or so distinct CDR3 sequences; roughly 41% were seen once. The sample consisted of peripheral blood. These receptors were taken from an adult man with Graves' ophthalmopathy.

V is TRBV7-9 and J is TRBJ1-4; unclear D gene. The CDR3 is 13 residues long. Germline loops: CDR1 SEHNR, CDR2 FQNEAQ (reference sequence). V gave up 8 bases and J gave up 8 bases, with 15 bases separating them. The DNA for the CDR3 is TGTGCCAGCTCCGATACAGTACGGGAAAAACTGTTTTTT. Its protein is CASSDTVREKLFF.

The chain links TRBV29-1 to TRBJ1-5; no firm D call. Germline lookup yields CDR1 SQVTM and CDR2 ANQGSEA. The CDR3 is 9 residues long. With 7 bases removed from V and 15 bases from J, the gap between germline ends came to 13 bases. The DNA for the CDR3 is TGCAGCGCCCAGGCGTCCCGGCATTTT. Translation gives CSAQASRHF.

This clonotype was seen many times. The J gene is TRBJ2-2, the V gene TRBV7-3; D is unresolved. V was shortened by 6 bases and J by 4 bases, with 18 bases between the two germline ends. CDR1 SGHTA and CDR2 FQGTGA come from the germline V gene. The CDR3 covers 16 residues. In DNA form, the CDR3 reads TGTGCCAGCAGTCTTACTTCCGGCGCGAGCACCGGGGAGCTGTTTTTT. Translation gives CASSLTSGASTGELFF.

The CDR3 nucleotides read TGTGCCAGCAGCTTTAATCTGATTAATTCACCCCTCCACTTT. Its protein product is CASSFNLINSPLHF. The chain carries TRBV5-4 and TRBJ1-6; no clear D gene. This CDR3 comprises 14 residues. The germline CDR1 and CDR2 sequences are SGHNT and YYREEE (reference sequence). V gave up 2 bases and J gave up 6 bases, with 9 bases separating them.

Many counts were recorded for this clonotype. This chain joins TRBV10-3 and TRBJ1-3; no clear D. Trimming shortened V by 10 bases and J by 4 bases, and 20 bases separated the two germline ends. The CDR3 consists of 15 residues. Germline V CDR1 and CDR2: ENHRY, SYGVKD. Here the CDR3 reads CASSLQRALGNTIYF. For the CDR3, the DNA is TGTGCCAGCAGCCTACAAAGGGCCCTAGGAAACACCATATATTTT.